This T cell receptor beta chain appears in the sequencing data of a study of blood T cells in healthy people across ages. Trimming pared 4 bases from V and 5 bases from J, leaving 17 bases between. The CDR3 loop spans 15 amino acids. Germline V gene lookup returns CDR1 MDHEN and CDR2 SYDVKM. A J-beta primer mix and a sample-barcoded 5' primer were used in a second PCR of about 7 to 12 cycles. MiXCR was run by TCRdb on the 5' RACE reads, yielding one entry per CDR3 protein. The repertoire holds some 940,000 distinct CDR3 sequences, with approximately 32% as singletons. This sample also appeared in a second study, on T cells of mothers and their children.

The source is a woman in her forties in good health. The sequenced sample was blood. V and J are TRBV28 and TRBJ2-5; possibly TRBD2 for D (6 bases). For the CDR3, the DNA is TGTGCCAGCAGTTCCCCCCTGCGGGCGGGGGAGACCCAGTACTTC. This encodes CASSSPLRAGETQYF.